The text below deals with one TCR beta chain. Its antigen is unknown. The data originate from a study of T cell repertoires in cytomegalovirus infection. Trimming removed 2 bases at V and 4 bases at J, with 9 bases between. CDR1 and CDR2 from the germline V gene are MDHEN and SYDVKM. This CDR3 has 14 residues. TCRdb reprocessed the reads with MiXCR, giving one entry per CDR3 protein. The sample gives approximately 500,000 distinct CDR3 sequences, about 33% of which show up once; roughly 15% is in the top ten. The TCR comes from a human donor in good health (CMV status not recorded). Some clones in this sample may be carry-over from other donors' samples. Sample: cultured PBMCs, taken from culture after CMV antigen stimulation. The genes are TRBV28 and TRBJ2-1; D is unclear. The CDR3 DNA is TGTGCCAGCAGTTTAGGCACAAATTACAATGAGCAGTTCTTC. This gives the protein CASSLGTNYNEQFF.